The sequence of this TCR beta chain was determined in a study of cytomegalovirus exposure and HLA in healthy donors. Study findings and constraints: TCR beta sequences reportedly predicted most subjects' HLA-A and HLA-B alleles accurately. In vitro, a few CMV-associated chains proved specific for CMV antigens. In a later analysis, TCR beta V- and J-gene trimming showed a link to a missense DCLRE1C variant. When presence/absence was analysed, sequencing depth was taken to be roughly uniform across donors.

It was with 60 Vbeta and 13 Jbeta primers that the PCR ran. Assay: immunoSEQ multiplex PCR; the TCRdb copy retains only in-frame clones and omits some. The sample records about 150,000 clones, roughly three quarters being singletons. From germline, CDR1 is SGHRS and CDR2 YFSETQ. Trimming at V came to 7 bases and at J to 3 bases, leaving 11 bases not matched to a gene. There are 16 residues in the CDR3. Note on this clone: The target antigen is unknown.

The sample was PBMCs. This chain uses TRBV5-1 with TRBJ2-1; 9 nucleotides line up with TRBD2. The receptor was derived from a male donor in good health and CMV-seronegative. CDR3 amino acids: CASVRVAGGLYNEQFF. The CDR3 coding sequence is TGCGCCAGCGTCCGAGTTGCGGGGGGGCTCTACAATGAGCAGTTCTTC.